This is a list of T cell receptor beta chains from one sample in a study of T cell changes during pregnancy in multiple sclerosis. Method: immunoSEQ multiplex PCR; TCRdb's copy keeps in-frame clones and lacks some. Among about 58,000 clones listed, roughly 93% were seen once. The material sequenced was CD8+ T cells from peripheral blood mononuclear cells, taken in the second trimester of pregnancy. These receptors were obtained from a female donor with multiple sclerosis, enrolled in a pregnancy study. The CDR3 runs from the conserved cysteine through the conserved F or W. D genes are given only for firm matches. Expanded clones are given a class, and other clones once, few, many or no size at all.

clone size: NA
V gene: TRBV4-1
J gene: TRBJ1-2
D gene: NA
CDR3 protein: CASSQDKGGGGLGYTF
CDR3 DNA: TGCGCCAGCAGCCAAGATAAAGGGGGTGGCGGGTTAGGCTACACCTTC

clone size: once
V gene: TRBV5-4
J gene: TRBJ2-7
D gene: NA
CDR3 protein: CASTHVVGGEQYF
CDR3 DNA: TGTGCCAGCACCCACGTAGTCGGCGGCGAGCAGTACTTC

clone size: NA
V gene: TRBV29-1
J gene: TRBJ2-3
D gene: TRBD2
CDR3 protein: CSVEEITSGGAGDTQYF
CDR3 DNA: TGCAGCGTTGAAGAGATCACTAGCGGGGGGGCAGGTGATACGCAGTATTTT

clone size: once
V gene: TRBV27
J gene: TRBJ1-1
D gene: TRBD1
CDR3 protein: CASSLGQAYYTEAFF
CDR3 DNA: TGTGCCAGCAGTTTAGGACAGGCCTATTACACTGAAGCTTTCTTT

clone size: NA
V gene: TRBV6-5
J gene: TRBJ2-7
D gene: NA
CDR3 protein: CASSYAQGTYEQYF
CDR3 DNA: TGTGCCAGCAGTTACGCCCAGGGTACCTACGAGCAGTACTTC

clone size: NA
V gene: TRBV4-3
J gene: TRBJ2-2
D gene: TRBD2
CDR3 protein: CASSPWIAGGELFF
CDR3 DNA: TGCGCCAGCAGCCCGTGGATAGCGGGGGGGGAGCTGTTTTTT

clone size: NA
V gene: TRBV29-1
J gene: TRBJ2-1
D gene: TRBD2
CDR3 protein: CSVRAGDYNEQFF
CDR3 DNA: TGCAGCGTTCGGGCGGGAGATTACAATGAGCAGTTCTTC

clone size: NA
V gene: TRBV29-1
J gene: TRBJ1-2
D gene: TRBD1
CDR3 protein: CSDRTGYGYTF
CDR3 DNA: TGCAGCGACCGGACAGGCTATGGCTACACCTTC

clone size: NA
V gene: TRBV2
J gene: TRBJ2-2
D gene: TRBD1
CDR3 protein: CASDRDRGSGELFF
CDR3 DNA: TGTGCCAGCGACCGGGACAGGGGCTCCGGGGAGCTGTTTTTT

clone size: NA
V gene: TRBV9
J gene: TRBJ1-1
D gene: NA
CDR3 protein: CASSVSPRDTEAFF
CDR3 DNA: TGTGCCAGCAGCGTATCTCCCCGGGACACTGAAGCTTTCTTT

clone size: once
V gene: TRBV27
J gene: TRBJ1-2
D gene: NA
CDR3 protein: CASSLSRTAYGYTF
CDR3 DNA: TGTGCCAGCAGTTTATCCCGGACAGCCTATGGCTACACCTTC

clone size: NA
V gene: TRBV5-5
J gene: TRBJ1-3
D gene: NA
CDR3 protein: CASSLVGNTIYF
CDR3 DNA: TGTGCCAGCAGCTTGGTAGGAAACACCATATATTTT

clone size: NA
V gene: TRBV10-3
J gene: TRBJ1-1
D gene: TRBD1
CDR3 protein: CATDRGGGTEAFF
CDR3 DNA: TGTGCCACCGACAGGGGGGGAGGCACTGAAGCTTTCTTT

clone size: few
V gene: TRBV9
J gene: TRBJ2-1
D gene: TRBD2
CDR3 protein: CASSGSGGAYNEQFF
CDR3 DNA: TGTGCCAGCAGCGGTAGCGGGGGGGCCTACAATGAGCAGTTCTTC

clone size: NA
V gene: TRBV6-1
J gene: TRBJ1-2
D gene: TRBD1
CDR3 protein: CASSGQGHYGYTF
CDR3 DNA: TGTGCCAGCAGTGGACAGGGGCACTATGGCTACACCTTC

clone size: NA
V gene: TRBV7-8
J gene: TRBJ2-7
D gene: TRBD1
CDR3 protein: CASSLVSPSTGQFYEQYF
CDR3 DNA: TGTGCCAGCAGCTTAGTTTCACCCTCGACAGGGCAATTCTACGAGCAGTACTTC

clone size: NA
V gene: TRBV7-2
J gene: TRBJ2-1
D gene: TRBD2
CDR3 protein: CASSPPSGRGYNEQFF
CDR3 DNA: TGTGCCAGCAGCCCCCCCAGCGGGAGGGGTTACAATGAGCAGTTCTTC

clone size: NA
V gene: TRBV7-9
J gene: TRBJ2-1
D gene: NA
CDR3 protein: CASSFLDSPGHYNEQFF
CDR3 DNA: TGTGCCAGCAGCTTCCTAGACAGCCCTGGGCACTACAATGAGCAGTTCTTC

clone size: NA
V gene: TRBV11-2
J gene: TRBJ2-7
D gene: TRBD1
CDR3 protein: CASSSDRGEQYF
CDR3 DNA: TGTGCCAGCAGCTCGGACAGGGGCGAGCAGTACTTC

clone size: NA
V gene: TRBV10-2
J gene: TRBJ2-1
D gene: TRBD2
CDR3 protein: CASSLAGDFYNEQFF
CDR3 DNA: TGCGCCAGCAGTCTAGCGGGAGACTTCTACAATGAGCAGTTCTTC

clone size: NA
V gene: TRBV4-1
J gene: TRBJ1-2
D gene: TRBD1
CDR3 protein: CASQNRPGQGAISDGYTF
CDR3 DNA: TGCGCCAGCCAAAACAGGCCGGGACAGGGGGCTATTTCGGACGGCTACACCTTC

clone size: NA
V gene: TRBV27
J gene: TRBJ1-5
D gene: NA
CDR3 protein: CASSSEGVNQPQHF
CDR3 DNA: TGTGCCAGCAGCTCAGAGGGAGTAAATCAGCCCCAGCATTTT

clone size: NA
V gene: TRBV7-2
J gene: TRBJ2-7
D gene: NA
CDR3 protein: CASTFSGYEQYF
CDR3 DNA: TGTGCCAGCACCTTCTCAGGCTACGAGCAGTACTTC

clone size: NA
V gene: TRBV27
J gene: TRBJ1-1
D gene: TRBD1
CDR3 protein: CASSPRTGEAFF
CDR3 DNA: TGTGCCAGCAGCCCAAGGACAGGTGAAGCTTTCTTT

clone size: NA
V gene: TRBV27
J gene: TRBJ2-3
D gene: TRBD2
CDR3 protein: CASSWISGRTDTQYF
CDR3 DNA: TGTGCCAGCAGTTGGATTAGCGGGAGAACAGATACGCAGTATTTT

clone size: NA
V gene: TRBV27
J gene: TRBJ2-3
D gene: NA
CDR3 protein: CASSTDFHTDTQYF
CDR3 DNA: TGTGCCAGCAGCACGGACTTTCACACAGATACGCAGTATTTT

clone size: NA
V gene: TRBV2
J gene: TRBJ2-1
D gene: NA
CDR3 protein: CASRLVGAAKPEQFF
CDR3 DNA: TGTGCCAGCAGGCTGGTAGGGGCCGCTAAGCCTGAGCAGTTCTTC

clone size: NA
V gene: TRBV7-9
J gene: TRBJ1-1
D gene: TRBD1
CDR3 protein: CASSSTQGDRVTFF
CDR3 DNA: TGTGCCAGCAGCTCCACCCAGGGGGACAGGGTAACTTTCTTT

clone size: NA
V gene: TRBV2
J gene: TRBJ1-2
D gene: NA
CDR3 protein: CASKQTVNYGYTF
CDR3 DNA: TGTGCCAGCAAACAGACGGTGAACTATGGCTACACCTTC

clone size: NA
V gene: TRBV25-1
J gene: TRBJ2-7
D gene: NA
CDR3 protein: CASSFEDEQYF
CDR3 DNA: TGTGCCAGCAGTTTTGAGGACGAGCAGTACTTC

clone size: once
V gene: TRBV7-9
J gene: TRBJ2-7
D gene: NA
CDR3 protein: CASSLATGVEQYF
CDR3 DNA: TGTGCCAGCAGCTTAGCGACGGGAGTGGAGCAGTACTTC

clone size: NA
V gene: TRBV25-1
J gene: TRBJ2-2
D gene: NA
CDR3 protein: CASSEWGESTGELFF
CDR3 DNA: TGTGCCAGCAGTGAATGGGGGGAGAGCACCGGGGAGCTGTTTTTT

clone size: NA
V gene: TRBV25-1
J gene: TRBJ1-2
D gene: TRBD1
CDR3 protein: CASSPRDRGNGYTF
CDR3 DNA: TGTGCCAGCAGCCCGAGGGACAGGGGAAACGGCTACACCTTC

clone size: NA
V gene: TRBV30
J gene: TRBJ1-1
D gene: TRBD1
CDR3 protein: CASQGDTEAFF
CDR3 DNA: TGTGCCTCCCAGGGGGACACTGAAGCTTTCTTT

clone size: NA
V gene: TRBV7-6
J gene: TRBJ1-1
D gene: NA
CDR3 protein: CASSLVYGRETEAFF
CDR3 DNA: TGTGCCAGCAGCTTAGTGTATGGCCGGGAAACTGAAGCTTTCTTT